The clone carrying this T cell receptor beta chain was seen more than once but under ten times. Its antigen remains unknown. Patients aged 18 to 65 had newly diagnosed hyperthyroidism lasting under 2 months. Lactation, pregnancy, other autoimmune disease or uncontrolled infection led to exclusion of patients. Ahead of any ophthalmopathy symptoms, the blood sample was obtained at the first diagnosis of hyperthyroidism. These data belong to a study of T cells in Graves' hyperthyroidism and ophthalmopathy. Study results and limitations: In blood, most of the thyroid clonotypes expanded above 0.001 were also present.

CDR3 length: 16 residues. J gave up 3 bases and V 2 bases, and 8 bases lay outside the gene matches. Germline CDR1 is MGHRA and CDR2 is YSYEKL. Regions amplified from RNA transcripts were the TCR beta CDR3 regions. Researchers ran a first-round RT-PCR on the TCR CDR3 using the HTBI primer set. TCRdb re-called the multiplex PCR reads through MiXCR, storing one row per CDR3 protein. The sample holds about 580,000 distinct CDR3 sequences, more than 11% seen once. The rearrangement joins TRBV4-1 to TRBJ2-7; TRBD2 agrees at 9 bases. Sequenced input: blood. This receptor was taken from a woman between 25 and 40 years old with Graves' hyperthyroidism that later progressed to Graves' ophthalmopathy. In nucleotides, the CDR3 is TGCGCCAGCAGCCAAAACCCCGGGACTAGCAACTACGAGCAGTACTTC. Its translation is CASSQNPGTSNYEQYF.